Below are 8 T cell receptor beta chains sequenced from a single sample in a study of blood T cell repertoires in COVID-19. TCRdb's copy holds only in-frame clones and misses some; the assay was immunoSEQ multiplex PCR. This table has about 200,000 clones, 89% appearing once. Sequencing was carried out using PBMCs or T cells enriched from blood (not recorded which). Receptors originate from a woman between 35 and 50 years old with acute COVID-19.

This chain connects TRBV29-1 to TRBJ1-2; 10 bases line up with TRBD1. The CDR3 runs 15 residues. V dropped 2 bases and J dropped 6; count of bases not matched to a gene: 9. CDR1 and CDR2 from the germline V gene are SQVTM and ANQGSEA. In DNA form, the CDR3 reads TGCAGCGTTGAACTCCGGGACAGGGGAATTCATGGCTACACCTTC. Translation: CSVELRDRGIHGYTF. Full variable domain (missing parts from reference TRBV29-1 and TRBJ1-2): SAVISQKPSRDICQRGTSLTIQCQVDSQVTMMFWYRQQPGQSLTLIATANQGSEATYESGFVIDKFPISRPNLTFSTLTVSNMSPEDSSIYLCSVELRDRGIHGYTFGSGTRLTVV.

This chain links TRBV7-9 with TRBJ1-3; no firm D call. The germline CDR1 and CDR2 sequences are SEHNR and FQNEAQ (reference sequence). The CDR3 runs 16 residues. Trimming removed 3 bases at V and 0 bases at J, with 12 bases between. CDR3 sequence (DNA): TGTGCCAGCAGCTTTTCGGGTGGGAGCTCTGGAAACACCATATATTTT. Translation gives CASSFSGGSSGNTIYF.

The chain combines TRBV6-2 or TRBV6-3 with TRBJ1-2; D uncertain. Germline values: CDR1 MNHEY, CDR2 SVGEGT. This CDR3 is built from 14 residues. V was shortened by 2 bases and J by 1 base, with 8 bases between the two germline ends. The CDR3 DNA follows: TGTGCCAGCAGTTACGAAGCCTTTAACTATGGCTACACCTTC. Amino acid sequence: CASSYEAFNYGYTF.

This chain links TRBV5-6 with TRBJ2-2, with unresolved D. This CDR3 contains 14 residues. Germline V gene data show CDR1 as SGHDT and CDR2 as YYEEEE. V dropped 4 bases and J dropped 1 base, with 8 bases sitting between them. CDR3 loop: CASSATRNTGELFF. The CDR3 DNA reads as TGTGCCAGCAGCGCAACCAGGAACACCGGGGAGCTGTTTTTT.

The rearrangement joins TRBV6-1 to TRBJ2-1; 7 bases are a match to TRBD1. The length of the CDR3 is 17 residues. J gave up 2 bases and V 0 bases, and 7 bases lay outside the gene matches. Germline V gene lookup returns CDR1 MNHNS and CDR2 SASEGT. CDR3 region: CASSEAQGVWTYNEQFF. DNA for the CDR3: TGTGCCAGCAGTGAAGCGCAGGGGGTCTGGACCTACAATGAGCAGTTCTTC.

V is TRBV5-1 and J is TRBJ2-3; 10 nucleotides line up with TRBD2. The V and J ends lost 1 base and 0 bases, in that order; junction bases with no gene match: 2. The CDR3 runs to 16 residues. Germline V CDR1 and CDR2: SGHRS, YFSETQ. The CDR3 sequence is CASSLTSGASTDTQYF. DNA of the CDR3: TGCGCCAGCAGCTTGACTAGCGGGGCAAGCACAGATACGCAGTATTTT.

In its sample, this clone was seen a few times. A read error may produce the germline difference seen at one junction end. V usage is TRBV6-1 and J usage is TRBJ1-4, with D unclear. The CDR3 has 14 amino acids. Per germline, CDR1 MNHNS and CDR2 SASEGT. In nucleotides, the CDR3 is TGTGCCAGCAGGGAAGGGCCCCGTAATGAAAAACTGTTTTTT. This codes for CASREGPRNEKLFF.

The V call is TRBV2, the J call TRBJ2-2; TRBD1 agrees at 8 bases. The CDR3 is 16 residues long. Germline CDR1 SNHLY, CDR2 FYNNEI. V dropped 0 bases and J dropped 6; count of bases not matched to a gene: 6. The CDR3 loop reads CASSEAPGQVAGELFF. For the CDR3, the DNA is TGTGCCAGCAGTGAAGCGCCGGGACAGGTAGCCGGGGAGCTGTTTTTT.